These T cell receptor beta chains were read from a single sample in a study of T cells in Graves' hyperthyroidism and ophthalmopathy. TCRdb independently ran MiXCR on the multiplex PCR reads; one entry per CDR3 protein. The table has fewer than 300,000 distinct CDR3 sequences, roughly 15% seen once. Sequencing used blood. The receptor source for this set is a woman aged 45-65 years with Graves' hyperthyroidism that later progressed to Graves' ophthalmopathy. Both conserved end residues are part of each CDR3. D genes are given only for firm matches. Size tells how often a clone was seen (once, few, many) or the class of an expanded clone, and some rows leave it out.

d_call: TRBD2; j_call: TRBJ2-3; clone_size: -; cdr3_length: 15; v_call: TRBV30; cdr3_aa: CASSKLAGGEDTQYF; cdr3_nt: TGTGCCAGTAGTAAACTAGCGGGAGGGGAAGATACGCAGTATTTT
d_call: -; j_call: TRBJ2-7; clone_size: many; cdr3_length: 15; v_call: TRBV20-1; cdr3_aa: CSARDQGSGTYEQYF; cdr3_nt: TGCAGTGCTAGAGATCAGGGTAGCGGAACCTACGAGCAGTACTTC
d_call: TRBD2; j_call: TRBJ2-3; clone_size: many; cdr3_length: 16; v_call: TRBV9; cdr3_aa: CASSVSGRAGTDTQYF; cdr3_nt: TGTGCCAGCAGCGTTAGCGGGAGGGCCGGTACAGATACGCAGTATTTT
d_call: -; j_call: TRBJ2-7; clone_size: many; cdr3_length: 13; v_call: TRBV5-1; cdr3_aa: CASSLVGTYEQYF; cdr3_nt: TGCGCCAGCAGCTTGGTAGGGACCTACGAGCAGTACTTC
d_call: -; j_call: TRBJ1-5; clone_size: few; cdr3_length: 12; v_call: TRBV29-1; cdr3_aa: CSVGGPDQPQHF; cdr3_nt: TGCAGCGTTGGGGGGCCTGATCAGCCCCAGCATTTT
d_call: -; j_call: TRBJ2-7; clone_size: many; cdr3_length: 15; v_call: TRBV27; cdr3_aa: CASRVGSDSFYEQYF; cdr3_nt: TGTGCCAGCAGGGTGGGATCTGACAGCTTCTACGAGCAGTACTTC
d_call: -; j_call: TRBJ2-7; clone_size: -; cdr3_length: 15; v_call: TRBV11-2; cdr3_aa: CASSHRSGSNYEQYF; cdr3_nt: TGTGCCAGTAGCCACCGAAGTGGGTCCAACTACGAGCAGTACTTC
d_call: -; j_call: TRBJ2-4; clone_size: many; cdr3_length: 13; v_call: TRBV30; cdr3_aa: CAWSVRDGNIQYF; cdr3_nt: TGTGCCTGGAGTGTACGGGACGGCAACATTCAGTACTTC
d_call: TRBD2; j_call: TRBJ2-3; clone_size: many; cdr3_length: 14; v_call: TRBV20-1; cdr3_aa: CSGLAGGKADTQYF; cdr3_nt: TGCAGTGGGTTAGCGGGAGGAAAAGCAGATACGCAGTATTTT
d_call: TRBD1; j_call: TRBJ2-7; clone_size: many; cdr3_length: 14; v_call: TRBV10-3; cdr3_aa: CAISTGDRGNEQYF; cdr3_nt: TGTGCCATCAGTACCGGGGACAGGGGGAACGAGCAGTACTTC
d_call: -; j_call: TRBJ2-1; clone_size: many; cdr3_length: 16; v_call: TRBV7-2; cdr3_aa: CASSRWGVSSYNEQFF; cdr3_nt: TGTGCCAGCAGCCGTTGGGGGGTGAGCTCCTACAATGAGCAGTTCTTC
d_call: -; j_call: TRBJ1-3; clone_size: few; cdr3_length: 11; v_call: TRBV20-1; cdr3_aa: CSARVRNTIYF; cdr3_nt: TGCAGTGCTAGAGTGCGTAACACCATATATTTT